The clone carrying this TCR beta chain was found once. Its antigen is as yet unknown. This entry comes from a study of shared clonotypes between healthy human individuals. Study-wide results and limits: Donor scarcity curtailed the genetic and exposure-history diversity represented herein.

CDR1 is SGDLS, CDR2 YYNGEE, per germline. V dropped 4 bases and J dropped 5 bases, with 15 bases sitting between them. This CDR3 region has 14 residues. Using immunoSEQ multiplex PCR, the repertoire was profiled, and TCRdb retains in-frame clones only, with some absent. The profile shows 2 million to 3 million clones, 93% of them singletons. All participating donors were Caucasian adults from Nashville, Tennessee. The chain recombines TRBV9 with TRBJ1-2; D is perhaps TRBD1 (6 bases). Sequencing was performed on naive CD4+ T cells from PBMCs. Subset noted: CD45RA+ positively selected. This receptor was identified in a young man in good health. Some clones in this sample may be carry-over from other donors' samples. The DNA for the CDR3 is TGTGCCAGCAGCACGACCGGGACACCATATGGCTACACCTTC. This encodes CASSTTGTPYGYTF. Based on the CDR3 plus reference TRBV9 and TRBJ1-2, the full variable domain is DSGVTQTPKHLITATGQRVTLRCSPRSGDLSVYWYQQSLDQGLQFLIQYYNGEERAKGNILERFSAQQFPDLHSELNLSSLELGDSALYFCASSTTGTPYGYTFGSGTRLTVV.